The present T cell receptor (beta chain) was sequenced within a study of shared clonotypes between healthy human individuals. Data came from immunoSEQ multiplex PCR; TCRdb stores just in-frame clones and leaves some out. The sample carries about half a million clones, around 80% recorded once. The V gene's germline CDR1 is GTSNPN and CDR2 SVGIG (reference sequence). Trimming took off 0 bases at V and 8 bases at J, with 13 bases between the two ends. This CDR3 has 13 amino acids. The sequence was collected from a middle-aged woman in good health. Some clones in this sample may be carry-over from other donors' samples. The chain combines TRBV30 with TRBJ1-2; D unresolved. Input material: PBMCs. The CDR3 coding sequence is TGTGCCTGGAGTGTATCTGGAGATGGAGGCTACACCTTC. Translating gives CAWSVSGDGGYTF.